Sequencing of this T cell receptor beta chain was carried out in a study of early T cells in non-severe SARS-CoV-2 infection. At the level of the study: Chains were unpaired, as sequencing was done on bulk RNA from unsorted whole blood. Notes on the study in general: Sequences matched to VDJdb favored anti-spike CD8 responses, while private and CD4 specificities were missed.

Each single cDNA molecule received a unique molecular identifier. TCRdb recomputed calls from the 5' RACE reads with MiXCR, one row per CDR3 protein. In the table there are 30,000 to 35,000 distinct CDR3 sequences, around 5.8% of which are singletons. This clonotype was seen ten or more times. Its antigen remains unknown. The sample taken for sequencing was whole blood. This receptor was identified in an adult who was a healthcare worker with PCR-confirmed SARS-CoV-2 infection or an uninfected control (not recorded which).

Written as DNA, the CDR3 is TGTGCCAGCAAGCCTGCCCAGGGGGGGGCCTACGAGCAGTACTTC. It codes for CASKPAQGGAYEQYF. This sequence joins TRBV7-6 and TRBJ2-7, with D perhaps TRBD1 or TRBD2 (7 bases each). Trimming shortened V by 7 bases and J by 2 bases, and 18 bases separated the two germline ends. Germline values: CDR1 SGHVS, CDR2 FNYEAQ. CDR3 length: 15 amino acids. Based on the CDR3 plus reference TRBV7-6 and TRBJ2-7, the full variable domain is GAGVSQSPRYKVTKRGQDVALRCDPISGHVSLYWYRQALGQGPEFLTYFNYEAQQDKSGLPNDRFSAERPEGSISTLTIQRTEQRDSAMYRCASKPAQGGAYEQYFGPGTRLTVT.